The 18 T cell receptor beta chains below all came from one sample that was sequenced in a study of blood T cell repertoires in COVID-19. The method was immunoSEQ multiplex PCR; TCRdb's version includes in-frame clones alone and lacks a portion of them. Of 100,000 to 150,000 clones detected, around 74% appear once; the ten largest clones hold more than 5.5%. The sequencing input was peripheral blood. The origin of the receptors is a man aged 55-75 years with acute or convalescent COVID-19.

This sequence joins TRBV15 and TRBJ1-2; D call uncertain. The CDR3 is made up of 15 amino acids. Per the germline V gene, CDR1 is LNHNV and CDR2 is YYDKDF (reference sequence). Trimming pared 0 bases from V and 7 bases from J, leaving 15 bases between. The CDR3 DNA follows: TGTGCCACCAGCAGAGATAGTGGAGGGTTCCGTGGCTACACCTTC. Residues: CATSRDSGGFRGYTF.

V and J are TRBV9 and TRBJ1-2; tentatively, D is TRBD1 (5 bases). Trimming shortened V by 5 bases and J by 7 bases, and 18 bases separated the two germline ends. CDR1 and CDR2 (germline): SGDLS, YYNGEE. The CDR3 runs to 14 residues. For the CDR3, the DNA is TGTGCCAGCAGGATGGAGGGGCTAACTCCTGGCTACACCTTC. Protein sequence: CASRMEGLTPGYTF.

The CDR3 DNA sequence: TGTGCCAGCAGCCAAGATGTGACTTTAGCTAACTATGGCTACACCTTC. Protein: CASSQDVTLANYGYTF. The chain joins TRBV4-2 to TRBJ1-2; D remains ambiguous. The germline V gene has CDR1 LGHNA and CDR2 YNFKEQ. The CDR3 is made up of 16 amino acids. With 0 bases removed from V and 0 bases from J, the gap between germline ends came to 11 bases.

V usage is TRBV6-2 or TRBV6-3 and J usage is TRBJ1-1; D possibly corresponds to TRBD1 (5 bases). The CDR3 sequence is 15 residues long. Trimming pared 0 bases from V and 2 bases from J, leaving 10 bases between. Germline CDR1 and CDR2: MNHEY and SVGEGT. The CDR3 DNA reads TGTGCCAGCAGTTACTCGCAGGGAATAAACACTGAAGCTTTCTTT. Its translation is CASSYSQGINTEAFF.

Only a few counts were recorded for this clone. The rearrangement joins TRBV6-5 to TRBJ2-7; 10 bases are shared with TRBD1. J lost 6 bases, V lost 6 bases, and 11 bases had no gene match. Germline V gene sequence: CDR1 MNHEY, CDR2 SVGAGI. The CDR3 is made up of 15 amino acids. CDR3 protein: CASSDGRTGGREQYF. For the CDR3, the DNA is TGTGCCAGCAGCGACGGGAGGACAGGGGGTCGCGAGCAGTACTTC.

This sequence joins TRBV27 and TRBJ2-1, with 7 bases that match TRBD2. V was clipped by 4 bases and J by 4 bases; unmatched bases: 7. Germline CDR1 is MNHEY and CDR2 is SMNVEV (reference sequence). This CDR3 has 15 residues. CDR3 in amino acids: CASSSRSGVYNEQFF. Written as DNA, the CDR3 is TGTGCCAGCAGTTCAAGAAGCGGGGTGTACAATGAGCAGTTCTTC.

This clone was recorded a few times. The chain carries TRBV7-3 and TRBJ2-1; 9 bases agree with TRBD2. The germline CDR1 and CDR2 sequences are SGHTA and FQGTGA. This CDR3 has 13 residues. The J segment lost 4 bases and the V segment lost 8 bases, leaving 3 bases of the junction unmatched. CDR3 in DNA: TGTGCCAGCGCGCGGGAGGGGTACAATGAGCAGTTCTTC. It codes for CASAREGYNEQFF.

The chain is built from TRBV11-2 and TRBJ1-3, with D unresolved. Trimming cost V 1 base and J 7 bases, with 14 bases left between them. This CDR3 contains 15 residues. The germline V gene has CDR1 SGHAT and CDR2 FQNNGV. The CDR3 loop reads CASSLAPLPGNTIYF. Written as DNA, the CDR3 is TGTGCCAGCAGCTTAGCGCCTTTGCCGGGGAACACCATATATTTT.

This chain links TRBV29-1 with TRBJ2-2; a possible D gene is TRBD2 (5 bases). V was trimmed by 5 bases and J by 4 bases, leaving 11 bases between them. Looked up from germline, CDR1 is SQVTM and CDR2 is ANQGSEA. The CDR3 contains 13 residues. The DNA of the CDR3 is TGCAGCGTTTGGACCCGGGGCACCGGGGAGCTGTTTTTT. Residues: CSVWTRGTGELFF.

The chain has TRBV11-3 and TRBJ1-2, with 7 bases identical to TRBD1. Per germline, CDR1 SGHNT and CDR2 YENEEA. Trimming removed 6 bases from V and 7 bases from J; junction bases left unmatched: 8. There are 13 residues in the CDR3. DNA for the CDR3: TGTGCCAGCAGTCGACAGGGAGGTGGTGGCTACACCTTC. Translated, it gives CASSRQGGGGYTF.

The gene calls are TRBV30 and TRBJ2-5, with TRBD1 as a possible D gene (6 bases). Trimming pared 5 bases from V and 5 bases from J, leaving 12 bases between. The germline gives CDR1 GTSNPN, CDR2 SVGIG (reference sequence). The CDR3 spans 12 residues. CDR3 protein: CAWATGWETQYF. The CDR3 DNA reads TGTGCCTGGGCGACAGGTTGGGAGACCCAGTACTTC.

J is TRBJ1-1 and V is TRBV6-6; D is possibly TRBD1 (5 bases). Trimming took 0 bases from V and 11 from J, leaving 16 bases between them. Germline CDR1 reads MNHNY; CDR2 reads SVGAGI (reference sequence). The CDR3 length is 14 residues. CDR3 sequence reads: CASSYSNRGGAAFF. CDR3 bases: TGTGCCAGCAGTTACTCGAATAGGGGAGGTGCGGCTTTCTTT.

V is TRBV2 and J is TRBJ1-6, with 9 bases fitting TRBD1. V gave up 4 bases and J gave up 9 bases; unmatched junction bases: 10. Germline-derived CDR1 and CDR2 are SNHLY and FYNNEI. CDR3 length: 16 amino acids. In DNA form, the CDR3 reads TGTGCCAGCAGTGCGTTTCTGGGACAGGGTGTTTCACCCCTCCACTTT. Protein: CASSAFLGQGVSPLHF.

The genes are TRBV27 and TRBJ2-1; 10 positions agree with TRBD2. The CDR3 sequence is 16 residues long. Looked up from germline, CDR1 is MNHEY and CDR2 is SMNVEV (reference sequence). With V trimmed by 2 bases and J by 5 bases, 6 bases remained unmatched. The CDR3 here is CASSLKAGGVNNEQFF. The CDR3 bases are TGTGCCAGCAGTTTAAAAGCGGGGGGGGTTAACAATGAGCAGTTCTTC.

This clone was seen a few times. The chain carries TRBV10-3 and TRBJ1-3, with D tentatively TRBD1 (5 bases). CDR1 ENHRY and CDR2 SYGVKD come from the germline V gene. There are 15 residues in the CDR3. V lost 4 bases and J 0 bases, leaving 10 bases between the germline ends. CDR3 DNA: TGTGCCATCAGTGGACAGAGCACCTCTGGAAACACCATATATTTT. It codes for CAISGQSTSGNTIYF.

V is TRBV15 and J is TRBJ2-2; D possibly corresponds to TRBD1 (5 bases). There are 16 residues in the CDR3. From germline, CDR1 is LNHNV and CDR2 YYDKDF (reference sequence). Trimming cost V 2 bases and J 6 bases, with 16 bases left between them. DNA for the CDR3: TGTGCCACCAGCAGAAGCTTAAGTATAGGGGCCGGGGAGCTGTTTTTT. It yields the protein CATSRSLSIGAGELFF.

The chain has TRBV11-2 and TRBJ2-1; 8 bases align to TRBD2. Germline-derived CDR1 and CDR2 are SGHAT and FQNNGV. V was clipped by 4 bases and J by 6 bases; unmatched bases: 11. The CDR3 is 16 amino acids. Here the CDR3 DNA reads TGTGCCAGCAGCTCGATCAGACTAGCGCGGGGCAATGAGCAGTTCTTC. This sequence encodes CASSSIRLARGNEQFF.

V and J are TRBV9 and TRBJ2-5; 9 bases agree with TRBD2. Germline V gene data show CDR1 as SGDLS and CDR2 as YYNGEE. The V gene end was trimmed by 3 bases and the J gene end by 1 base; junction bases not matched to a gene: 4. This CDR3 region has 15 residues. The CDR3 region is CASSASGAFQETQYF. The CDR3 DNA follows: TGTGCCAGCAGCGCTAGCGGGGCCTTCCAAGAGACCCAGTACTTC.